The 2 T cell receptor beta chains listed next were all sequenced from one sample in a study of blood T cell repertoires in COVID-19. Profiled with immunoSEQ multiplex PCR; TCRdb holds only in-frame clones, not every one. Here the sample spans about 240,000 clones, approximately 83% being singletons. The material sequenced was peripheral blood. These receptor sequences come from a woman older than 75 with acute or convalescent COVID-19.

The genes are TRBV28 and TRBJ1-5; D is unresolved. This CDR3 is built from 14 residues. Per germline, CDR1 MDHEN and CDR2 SYDVKM. V lost 7 bases and J lost 3, with 13 bases in between. In DNA, the CDR3 is TGTGCCAGCAACCCCCTTGACAACAATCAGCCCCAGCATTTT. This encodes CASNPLDNNQPQHF.

This rearrangement joins TRBV10-3 to TRBJ2-4, with a possible D match to TRBD1 (6 bases). Deletions cut 2 bases from V and 2 bases from J, with 10 bases between. Looked up from germline, CDR1 is ENHRY and CDR2 is SYGVKD. The CDR3 consists of 15 residues. CDR3 sequence reads: CAISERGNPKNIQYF. The CDR3 DNA reads TGTGCCATCAGTGAGAGGGGGAACCCCAAAAACATTCAGTACTTC.